These 15 T cell receptor beta chains originate from one sample sequenced in a study of identical twins. Via MiXCR, TCRdb re-called the 5' RACE reads, giving one row per CDR3 protein. The sample carries about 700,000 distinct CDR3 sequences, about 9.4% recorded once. The sample was also linked to a second study, of yellow fever vaccine responses in identical twins.

The specimen was PBMCs. The receptors were sampled from a woman aged 18-30 years in good health.

This clonotype was found a few times. V and J are TRBV9 and TRBJ1-5; TRBD1 is a possible D gene (6 bases). This CDR3 region has 15 residues. Germline assignment: CDR1 SGDLS and CDR2 YYNGEE. V shed 0 bases and J shed 4 bases, with 11 bases lying between them. The DNA of the CDR3 is TGTGCCAGCAGCGTAGGAGGGGGTGAGAATCAGCCCCAGCATTTT. It specifies CASSVGGGENQPQHF.

The sample holds a few counts of this clonotype. CDR3 sequence reads: CASSYLLCGELFF. CDR3 coding DNA: TGTGCCAGCAGTTATCTCCTCTGCGGGGAGCTGTTTTTT. The gene calls are TRBV6-5 and TRBJ2-2, with D unresolved. CDR1 is MNHEY, CDR2 SVGAGI, per germline. Between the trimmed V and J ends, which lost 3 bases and 7 bases, there was a span of 9 bases. The CDR3 loop spans 13 amino acids.

This clonotype has a count of ten or more. CDR3 bases: TGCAGTGCTAGAGATCTAGCGGGAGTATACGAGCAGTACTTC. It specifies CSARDLAGVYEQYF. The chain has TRBV20-1 and TRBJ2-7, with 10 bases that match TRBD2. CDR3 length: 14 amino acids. V shed 0 bases, J shed 4 bases, and the junction held 3 bases outside the gene matches. CDR1 and CDR2 from the germline V gene are DFQATT and SNEGSKA (reference sequence).

This clonotype was detected many times. The V and J genes are TRBV29-1 and TRBJ2-1; unclear D gene. The germline gives CDR1 SQVTM, CDR2 ANQGSEA. The CDR3 contains 11 residues. Trimming took 5 bases from V and 3 from J, leaving 5 bases between them. The CDR3 sequence is CSVQDYNEQFF. Here the CDR3 DNA reads TGCAGCGTTCAGGACTACAATGAGCAGTTCTTC.

The chain recombines TRBV24-1 with TRBJ2-1; D unclear. Trimming pared 5 bases from V and 10 bases from J, leaving 11 bases between. Germline V gives CDR1 KGHDR, CDR2 SFDVKD. The CDR3 consists of 12 residues. Here the CDR3 reads CATSAKAREQFF. In DNA, the CDR3 is TGTGCCACCAGTGCCAAGGCCAGGGAGCAGTTCTTC.

The chain links TRBV5-1 to TRBJ2-3; 14 bases are shared with TRBD2. Per the germline V gene, CDR1 is SGHRS and CDR2 is YFSETQ. CDR3 length equals 16 residues. V was clipped by 4 bases and J by 4 bases; unmatched bases: 5. CDR3 loop: CASSTGTSGGADTQYF. CDR3 bases: TGCGCCAGCAGCACCGGGACTAGCGGGGGTGCAGATACGCAGTATTTT.

This clonotype was seen more than once but under ten times. V is TRBV3-1 and J is TRBJ2-5; 7 positions agree with TRBD2. Trimming at V came to 8 bases and at J to 5 bases, leaving 11 bases not matched to a gene. The germline CDR1 and CDR2 sequences are LGHDT and YNNKEL (reference sequence). The CDR3 loop spans 14 amino acids. The CDR3 DNA sequence: TGTGCCAGCGAACCGACTAGCTTGATGGAGACCCAGTACTTC. Translating it yields CASEPTSLMETQYF.

This clonotype was recorded at least ten times. The chain joins TRBV2 to TRBJ2-7; D remains unclear. The CDR3 totals 13 residues. Trimming took off 6 bases at V and 0 bases at J, with 9 bases between the two ends. Germline-derived CDR1 and CDR2 are SNHLY and FYNNEI. For the CDR3, the DNA is TGTGCCAGCAGCAGGACGGACTCCTACGAGCAGTACTTC. This encodes CASSRTDSYEQYF. The complete variable domain, with remaining parts taken from reference TRBV2 and TRBJ2-7, reads EPEVTQTPSHQVTQMGQEVILRCVPISNHLYFYWYRQILGQKVEFLVSFYNNEISEKSEIFDDQFSVERPDGSNFTLKIRSTKLEDSAMYFCASSRTDSYEQYFGPGTRLTVT.

The table lists this clonotype with many counts. J is TRBJ2-3 and V is TRBV7-2; TRBD2 matches 14 bases. V gave up 5 bases and J gave up 0 bases; unmatched junction bases: 1. Germline values: CDR1 SGHTA, CDR2 FQGNSA. This CDR3 region has 16 residues. CDR3 DNA sequence: TGTGCCAGCAGCAGGACTAGCGGGGGGAGCACAGATACGCAGTATTTT. This codes for CASSRTSGGSTDTQYF. Complete variable domain (other parts from reference TRBV7-2 and TRBJ2-3): GAGVSQSPSNKVTEKGKDVELRCDPISGHTALYWYRQSLGQGLEFLIYFQGNSAPDKSGLPSDRFSAERTGGSVSTLTIQRTQQEDSAVYLCASSRTSGGSTDTQYFGPGTRLTVL.

The rearrangement links TRBV28 to TRBJ2-3, with D perhaps TRBD2 (5 bases). V dropped 7 bases and J dropped 1 base, with 15 bases sitting between them. The CDR3 loop spans 15 amino acids. Germline V CDR1 and CDR2: MDHEN, SYDVKM. The CDR3 loop is CASTSGGRRTDTQYF. CDR3 DNA: TGTGCCAGCACCTCGGGCGGGCGTCGCACAGATACGCAGTATTTT.

This clonotype has only a few counts. The chain combines TRBV28 with TRBJ2-2, with D unresolved. The CDR3 is 14 residues long. Trimming cost V 8 bases and J 8 bases, with 18 bases left between them. Germline-derived CDR1 and CDR2 are MDHEN and SYDVKM. This chain's CDR3 is CASWSGPPGGELFF. The CDR3 region has the DNA TGTGCCAGCTGGTCAGGACCCCCTGGGGGGGAGCTGTTTTTT.

V gene TRBV7-9 combines with J gene TRBJ1-2; D perhaps matches TRBD1 (5 bases). The V end lost 5 bases, the J end lost 5 bases, and 15 bases lay between the germline ends. The germline V gene has CDR1 SEHNR and CDR2 FQNEAQ (reference sequence). The CDR3 totals 14 residues. The CDR3 spells CASSPSRVAYGYTF. The CDR3 coding sequence is TGTGCCAGCAGCCCTAGCAGGGTCGCTTATGGCTACACCTTC.

This chain uses TRBV12-3 or TRBV12-4 with TRBJ2-7; 8 bases are shared with TRBD1. J gave up 7 bases and V 6 bases, and 14 bases lay outside the gene matches. This CDR3 spans 15 amino acids. In DNA form, the CDR3 reads TGTGCCAGCAGCCCATCTGGCAGGGGGCTTTTTGAGCAGTACTTC. Protein: CASSPSGRGLFEQYF.

In this sample, this clonotype turned up many times. The rearrangement joins TRBV4-3 to TRBJ2-7, with D maybe TRBD2 (6 bases). CDR1 and CDR2 (germline): LGHNA, YSLEER. The CDR3 extends over 16 amino acids. Trimming took 0 bases from V and 0 from J, leaving 12 bases between them. CDR3 protein: CASSQEYGGLSYEQYF. The CDR3, as DNA: TGCGCCAGCAGCCAAGAGTACGGGGGTCTCTCCTACGAGCAGTACTTC.

This clonotype turned up a few times. The V and J genes are TRBV29-1 and TRBJ2-2; D remains ambiguous. CDR3 length equals 16 residues. Trimming removed 5 bases at V and 1 base at J, with 17 bases between. In germline, CDR1 is SQVTM, CDR2 ANQGSEA. CDR3 amino acids: CSVLFPHSVNTGELFF. CDR3 DNA sequence: TGCAGCGTTTTGTTTCCCCACTCGGTGAACACCGGGGAGCTGTTTTTT.